The 18 T cell receptor beta chains below were found in one sample sequenced in a study of T cell repertoires in cytomegalovirus infection. TCRdb re-derived calls from the reads in MiXCR, one entry per CDR3 protein. Among 830,000 or so distinct CDR3 sequences listed, 30% to 35% were seen once. Their antigen targets remain unknown. Material: cultured CD8+ T cells from PBMCs, obtained from culture after CMV antigen stimulation. The receptor source for this set is a human donor in good health (CMV status not recorded). Some clones in this sample may be carry-over from other donors' samples.

This clonotype was picked up a small number of times. The chain uses TRBV6-2 or TRBV6-3 and TRBJ1-6; D is possibly TRBD1 (6 bases). This CDR3 is 14 amino acids long. V was clipped by 6 bases and J by 6 bases, with 12 bases between them. From germline, CDR1 is MNHEY and CDR2 SVGEGT. The CDR3 loop reads CASRYRDSNSPLHF. CDR3 sequence (DNA): TGTGCCAGCAGGTACAGGGATTCTAATTCACCCCTCCACTTT.

The CDR3 here is CASSLVPLDSSYSNQPQHF. CDR3 in DNA: TGCGCCAGCAGCTTGGTTCCCCTGGACAGCTCATATAGCAATCAGCCCCAGCATTTT. This chain uses TRBV5-1 with TRBJ1-5, with D tentatively TRBD1 (6 bases). The CDR3 length is 19 residues. V was shortened by 0 bases and J by 0 bases, with 19 bases between the two germline ends. CDR1 and CDR2 from the germline V gene are SGHRS and YFSETQ.

The rearrangement joins TRBV14 to TRBJ1-1, with 9 bases that match TRBD1. Germline V lookup: CDR1 SGHDN, CDR2 FVKESK. V gave up 0 bases and J gave up 1 base; unmatched junction bases: 0. The CDR3 is 15 residues long. The CDR3 region is CASSQEGQGNTEAFF. CDR3 coding DNA: TGTGCCAGCAGCCAAGAGGGACAGGGGAACACTGAAGCTTTCTTT. Looking up the rest from reference TRBV14 and TRBJ1-1 gives the full variable domain: EAGVTQFPSHSVIEKGQTVTLRCDPISGHDNLYWYRRVMGKEIKFLLHFVKESKQDESGMPNNRFLAERTGGTYSTLKVQPAELEDSGVYFCASSQEGQGNTEAFFGQGTRLTVV.

This clonotype has more than one count but fewer than ten. This chain joins TRBV6-1 and TRBJ1-1; no reliable D call. V dropped 7 bases and J dropped 7 bases, with 13 bases sitting between them. Looked up from germline, CDR1 is MNHNS and CDR2 is SASEGT. The CDR3 contains 12 residues. CDR3 sequence: CASTLDGNEAFF. The CDR3 coding sequence is TGTGCCAGCACCCTGGACGGGAATGAAGCTTTCTTT.

The table lists this clonotype with a count of one. The chain couples TRBV6-1 to TRBJ1-5; D is undetermined. Germline CDR1 reads MNHNS; CDR2 reads SASEGT. The CDR3 is 11 residues long. Trimming shortened V by 10 bases and J by 5 bases, and 9 bases separated the two germline ends. The CDR3 DNA sequence: TGTGCCAATCTCGGGGATCAGCCCCAGCATTTT. Its protein product is CANLGDQPQHF.

This clonotype was picked up many times. The rearrangement joins TRBV7-6 to TRBJ2-5; 9 nucleotides align to TRBD1. The J segment lost 5 bases and the V segment lost 4 bases, leaving 5 bases of the junction unmatched. In germline, CDR1 is SGHVS, CDR2 FNYEAQ. This CDR3 comprises 14 residues. Written as DNA, the CDR3 is TGTGCCAGCAGCTACAGGGGGCTGTTGGAGACCCAGTACTTC. It yields the protein CASSYRGLLETQYF.

V and J are TRBV2 and TRBJ1-1; 9 nucleotides agree with TRBD1. Germline V CDR1 and CDR2: SNHLY, FYNNEI. CDR3 length: 14 amino acids. The V gene end was trimmed by 8 bases and the J gene end by 5 bases; junction bases not matched to a gene: 9. This CDR3 reads CASCGTGRRTEAFF. CDR3 DNA sequence: TGTGCCAGCTGTGGGACAGGGAGGAGGACTGAAGCTTTCTTT.

Comments on this clonotype: This CDR3 is missing its conserved last phenylalanine or tryptophan, likely due to a read error. The chain uses TRBV12-3 or TRBV12-4 and TRBJ2-5, with D unresolved. V lost 7 bases and J 3 bases, leaving 12 bases between the germline ends. The CDR3 consists of 13 residues. The CDR3: CASTSGYEETQYL. The CDR3 DNA sequence: TGTGCCAGCACCTCCGGGTATGAAGAGACCCAGTACTTA.

This clonotype turned up a few times. The chain links TRBV28 to TRBJ1-1; D possibly corresponds to TRBD1 (5 bases). Germline loops: CDR1 MDHEN, CDR2 SYDVKM. The length of the CDR3 is 14 residues. Deletions cut 6 bases from V and 6 bases from J, with 17 bases between. The CDR3 region is CASSLGTVRAEAFF. In nucleotides, the CDR3 is TGTGCCAGCAGCCTCGGGACGGTTCGGGCTGAAGCTTTCTTT.

The chain has TRBV7-6 and TRBJ2-6; possible D gene TRBD2, 5 bases. This CDR3 has 17 amino acids. Germline CDR1 SGHVS, CDR2 FNYEAQ. V was shortened by 0 bases and J by 2 bases, with 11 bases between the two germline ends. The CDR3 nucleotides are TGTGCCAGCAGCTTAGCCTATCCCGGGGCTGGGGCCAACGTCCTGACTTTC. This translates into CASSLAYPGAGANVLTF.

The chain has TRBV10-2 and TRBJ1-2; 12 bases align to TRBD1. V shed 6 bases, J shed 6 bases, and the junction held 5 bases outside the gene matches. Per germline, CDR1 WSHSY and CDR2 SAAADI. The CDR3 runs to 14 residues. CDR3 sequence: CASRRDRGPDGYTF. In DNA, the CDR3 is TGCGCCAGCAGGAGGGACAGGGGGCCTGATGGCTACACCTTC.

This clonotype is a singleton in its sample. The chain combines TRBV27 with TRBJ1-5, with a weak D call TRBD1 (6 bases). The CDR3 runs 16 residues. Trimming left V 2 bases short and J 6 bases short, with 17 bases between. Per the germline V gene, CDR1 is MNHEY and CDR2 is SMNVEV (reference sequence). Written as DNA, the CDR3 is TGTGCCAGCAGTTTAGCATGGAACAGGGAGGGTCAGCCCCAGCATTTT. Its protein is CASSLAWNREGQPQHF.

J is TRBJ1-3 and V is TRBV10-3, with D perhaps matching TRBD1 (5 bases). With 10 bases removed from V and 0 bases from J, the gap between germline ends came to 13 bases. This CDR3 has 14 residues. In germline, CDR1 is ENHRY, CDR2 SYGVKD. CDR3 sequence (DNA): TGTGCCAGTAGAGGGACCTTCTCTGGAAACACCATATATTTT. Encoded protein: CASRGTFSGNTIYF.

This chain joins TRBV5-6 and TRBJ1-1, with D perhaps matching TRBD1 (6 bases). With 2 bases removed from V and 5 bases from J, the gap between germline ends came to 10 bases. The CDR3 sequence is 13 residues long. Looked up from germline, CDR1 is SGHDT and CDR2 is YYEEEE. The CDR3 bases are TGTGCCAGCAGCTTCGGCAGGGGTACTGAAGCTTTCTTT. Translation gives CASSFGRGTEAFF.

The table lists this clonotype with a few counts. The chain combines TRBV10-3 with TRBJ1-2, with 12 bases matching TRBD1. The CDR3 has 17 amino acids. From germline, CDR1 is ENHRY and CDR2 SYGVKD. V was clipped by 1 base and J by 3 bases; unmatched bases: 6. The CDR3 spells CAISEWDRGRGHYGYTF. In DNA form, the CDR3 reads TGTGCCATCAGTGAGTGGGACAGGGGGCGCGGGCACTATGGCTACACCTTC.

This clonotype was counted ten times or more. The chain links TRBV7-8 to TRBJ1-1; D is unclear. Looked up from germline, CDR1 is SGHVS and CDR2 is FQNEAQ. The V end lost 4 bases, the J end lost 5 bases, and 32 bases lay between the germline ends. The CDR3 extends over 20 amino acids. The CDR3 region is CASSSEAVWTLGISGTEAFF. CDR3 bases: TGTGCCAGCAGCTCGGAGGCTGTCTGGACTCTGGGGATTAGTGGGACTGAAGCTTTCTTT.

This clonotype was found a few times. This chain uses TRBV2 with TRBJ2-7; D perhaps matches TRBD1 (5 bases). Trimming left V 0 bases short and J 9 bases short, with 12 bases between. The CDR3 totals 13 residues. Germline V lookup: CDR1 SNHLY, CDR2 FYNNEI. The CDR3 is CASSEAEGVGQYV. CDR3 nucleotide sequence: TGTGCCAGCAGTGAAGCGGAAGGGGTTGGGCAGTACGTC.

This clonotype was counted a few times. The chain employs TRBV27 and TRBJ2-7, with D perhaps matching TRBD2 (5 bases). Trimming removed 6 bases at V and 2 bases at J, with 11 bases between. The CDR3 runs to 13 residues. Germline V CDR1 and CDR2: MNHEY, SMNVEV (reference sequence). The CDR3 DNA reads as TGTGCCAGCAGCCCCCCCGGGGCCTACGAGCAGTACTTC. It encodes CASSPPGAYEQYF.